This T cell receptor beta chain was documented in a study of patients and donors after allogeneic stem cell transplantation. This clonotype was found a few times. The germline gives CDR1 SNHLY, CDR2 FYNNEI. Trimming cost V 7 bases and J 3 bases; bases outside gene matches: 6. There are 14 residues in the CDR3. TCRdb passed the RT-PCR reads through MiXCR, listing each CDR3 protein once. The sample holds some 160,000 distinct CDR3 sequences, about 24% seen once. What was sequenced was blood, either unsorted or a sorted T cell fraction (not recorded which). This sequence originates from a human donor who was either an allogeneic HSCT recipient or a stem cell or donor lymphocyte infusion donor (not recorded which). It is not recorded whose cells these are; they may come from a transplant donor. The V and J genes are TRBV2 and TRBJ1-5, with 7 bases that match TRBD1. For the CDR3, the DNA is TGTGCCAGCACAGGGGGGACAGTCAATCAGCCCCAGCATTTT. This gives the protein CASTGGTVNQPQHF.